The source of this T cell receptor beta chain is a study of blood T cell repertoires in COVID-19. Study-level information: Material from acute and convalescent COVID-19 was sourced from the United States, Italy and Spain. Sources were T cells, B-cell-depleted T cells, or PBMCs; the material itself was cDNA or gDNA.

Authors' processing steps: Estimation of nucleated cell counts was performed using reference gene primer amplification. Profiled with immunoSEQ multiplex PCR; TCRdb holds only in-frame clones, not every one. The V and J calls and clone size come from that table; D and trimming were worked out from the DNA. The sample lists roughly 260,000 clones, 88% occurring once. V lost 3 bases, J lost 9 bases, and 11 bases lay in between. CDR1 and CDR2 from the germline V gene are SNHLY and FYNNEI. CDR3 length equals 12 residues. The sequenced sample was peripheral blood. The rearrangement joins TRBV2 to TRBJ1-1; no clear D gene. The receptor comes from a man aged 55 to 70 who had recovered from COVID-19. CDR3 loop: CASSDTPSKAFF. CDR3 nucleotide sequence: TGTGCCAGCAGTGACACACCCTCGAAAGCTTTCTTT. The variable domain in full, with the rest retrieved from reference TRBV2 and TRBJ1-1, is EPEVTQTPSHQVTQMGQEVILRCVPISNHLYFYWYRQILGQKVEFLVSFYNNEISEKSEIFDDQFSVERPDGSNFTLKIRSTKLEDSAMYFCASSDTPSKAFFGQGTRLTVV.